This T cell receptor (beta chain) was retrieved from a study of T cells after yellow fever vaccination. Study-level results: Detected again after the booster were most primary-vaccination clones, at 96% CD4 and 70% to 90% CD8.

Remarks on this clonotype: Its antigen is unknown.

MiXCR, run by TCRdb on the 5' RACE reads, gives a single entry per CDR3 protein. The sample holds 500,000 to 550,000 distinct CDR3 sequences, 20% to 25% seen once. Trimming shortened V by 4 bases and J by 5 bases, and 17 bases separated the two germline ends. Germline V CDR1 and CDR2: SGHAT, FQNNGV. The CDR3 sequence is 15 residues long. Sequencing used PBMCs, obtained roughly 20 days after the first yellow fever vaccination. This chain connects TRBV11-2 to TRBJ2-5; TRBD2 is a possible D gene (6 bases). The sequence derives from a man between 18 and 35 years old who received the YFV17D yellow fever vaccine. The CDR3 DNA reads as TGTGCCAGCAGCTCCCGGGACTTCCAGTGGGAGACCCAGTACTTC. Translated: CASSSRDFQWETQYF.